Below are 19 T cell receptor beta chains sequenced from a single sample in a study of blood T cell repertoires in COVID-19. Repertoires were generated with immunoSEQ multiplex PCR, while TCRdb's copy carries only in-frame clones and drops some. Of about 250,000 clones listed, over 80% are singletons. The sample was PBMCs or T cells enriched from blood (not recorded which). The receptors were gathered from a woman under 30 who had recovered from COVID-19.

V is TRBV4-1 and J is TRBJ1-1, with a weak D call TRBD1 (5 bases). V was clipped by 3 bases and J by 1 base, with 15 bases between them. This CDR3 region has 16 residues. Looked up from germline, CDR1 is MGHRA and CDR2 is YSYEKL. CDR3 in amino acids: CASSQPEGAKNTEAFF. The CDR3 DNA reads TGCGCCAGCAGCCAGCCCGAAGGGGCCAAGAACACTGAAGCTTTCTTT.

The gene calls are TRBV28 and TRBJ2-3; D not resolved. Germline CDR1 is MDHEN and CDR2 is SYDVKM. This CDR3 contains 13 residues. With 2 bases removed from V and 6 bases from J, the gap between germline ends came to 9 bases. Written as DNA, the CDR3 is TGTGCCAGCAGTTTACCCGGTGCGGATACGCAGTATTTT. Encoded protein: CASSLPGADTQYF.

The rearrangement links TRBV19 to TRBJ2-3, with D possibly being TRBD2 (5 bases). V was pared by 5 bases and J by 3 bases, with 12 bases between. CDR3 size: 14 residues. Germline CDR1 is LNHDA and CDR2 is SQIVND (reference sequence). CDR3 in amino acids: CASSEDWGTDTQYF. In DNA, the CDR3 is TGTGCCAGTAGTGAGGACTGGGGTACAGATACGCAGTATTTT.

The chain couples TRBV9 to TRBJ2-7; tentative D call: TRBD2 (6 bases). The CDR3 is 14 amino acids. The ends were cut back, 4 bases at V and 0 bases at J, with 11 bases in the middle. Per the germline V gene, CDR1 is SGDLS and CDR2 is YYNGEE. CDR3 loop: CASSRARGSYEQYF. The CDR3 bases are TGTGCCAGCAGCCGGGCGCGGGGCTCCTACGAGCAGTACTTC.

For the CDR3, the DNA is TGCAGCTGTTTGGAGACTAGCACAGATACGCAGTATTTT. Translated: CSCLETSTDTQYF. This chain uses TRBV29-1 with TRBJ2-3; D uncertain. The CDR3 sequence is 13 residues long. Looked up from germline, CDR1 is SQVTM and CDR2 is ANQGSEA. V gave up 8 bases and J gave up 0 bases, with 12 bases separating them.

The rearrangement joins TRBV7-3 to TRBJ2-3; D remains unclear. CDR3 length: 13 amino acids. CDR1 and CDR2 from the germline V gene are SGHTA and FQGTGA. Trimming stripped 2 bases from V and 9 bases from J, with 12 bases between. The CDR3 loop reads CASSLLQSMTQYF. CDR3 bases: TGTGCCAGCAGCTTATTACAAAGTATGACGCAGTATTTT. Based on the CDR3 plus reference TRBV7-3 and TRBJ2-3, the full variable domain is GAGVSQTPSNKVTEKGKYVELRCDPISGHTALYWYRQSLGQGPEFLIYFQGTGAADDSGLPNDRFFAVRPEGSVSTLKIQRTERGDSAVYLCASSLLQSMTQYFGPGTRLTVL.

The chain uses TRBV10-3 and TRBJ1-5; perhaps TRBD1 as D (5 bases). The CDR3 is 14 residues long. Germline V gene data show CDR1 as ENHRY and CDR2 as SYGVKD. Trimming left V 6 bases short and J 4 bases short, with 13 bases between. The CDR3 DNA reads as TGTGCCATCAGCCCGGGACTGGGGAATCAGCCCCAGCATTTT. It yields the protein CAISPGLGNQPQHF.

The rearrangement uses TRBV5-5 and TRBJ1-2; TRBD1 matches at 7 bases. CDR3 length: 13 amino acids. Germline lookup yields CDR1 SGHKS and CDR2 YYEKEE (reference sequence). J was trimmed by 6 bases and V by 4 bases; bases with no gene match: 6. As DNA, the CDR3 is TGTGCCAGCAGCCAGGGCACAGGGGATGGCTACACCTTC. This sequence encodes CASSQGTGDGYTF.

The chain carries TRBV28 and TRBJ1-1; D is unresolved. The CDR3 is 15 amino acids. Trimming stripped 1 base from V and 2 bases from J, with 11 bases between. The germline V gene encodes CDR1 MDHEN and CDR2 SYDVKM. CDR3 loop: CASSLLGYSNTEAFF. In DNA form, the CDR3 reads TGTGCCAGCAGTTTATTAGGTTACAGTAACACTGAAGCTTTCTTT.

This clone was observed a handful of times. The rearrangement uses TRBV28 and TRBJ1-5, with D maybe TRBD1 (5 bases). Germline CDR1 reads MDHEN; CDR2 reads SYDVKM. The CDR3 has 18 amino acids. The V and J ends lost 6 bases and 3 bases respectively, with 24 bases between them. The CDR3 region is CASSQSTGIGSYNQPQHF. The CDR3, as DNA: TGTGCCAGCAGCCAGAGTACAGGTATAGGTAGCTACAATCAGCCCCAGCATTTT.

This clone has only one observation. This chain links TRBV5-1 with TRBJ2-1; TRBD2 matches 13 bases. The CDR3 runs 15 residues. Germline trimming cut 2 bases from V and 8 bases from J; bases unmatched to any gene: 4. Looked up from germline, CDR1 is SGHRS and CDR2 is YFSETQ. CDR3 sequence: CASSFTSGGAHEQFF. The CDR3, as DNA: TGCGCCAGCAGCTTTACTAGCGGGGGGGCCCATGAGCAGTTCTTC. The variable domain in full, completed from reference TRBV5-1 and TRBJ2-1, reads KAGVTQTPRYLIKTRGQQVTLSCSPISGHRSVSWYQQTPGQGLQFLFEYFSETQRNKGNFPGRFSGRQFSNSRSEMNVSTLELGDSALYLCASSFTSGGAHEQFFGPGTRLTVL.

The J gene is TRBJ2-7, the V gene TRBV6-2 or TRBV6-3; 9 nucleotides agree with TRBD2. V was pared by 2 bases and J by 4 bases, with 15 bases of the junction left unmatched. Germline CDR1 MNHEY, CDR2 SVGEGT. The CDR3 sequence is 18 residues long. In DNA form, the CDR3 reads TGTGCCAGCAGTTACACGATCACGCAGCGGGGGGTTCCTTACGAGCAGTACTTC. Residues: CASSYTITQRGVPYEQYF.

V and J are TRBV11-1 and TRBJ2-7, with 9 bases matching TRBD1. Germline V CDR1 and CDR2: SGHAT, FQDESV (reference sequence). The CDR3 extends over 15 amino acids. The junction had 8 bases not matched to a gene; V was cut back by 2 bases and J by 6 bases. CDR3: CASSLFLGTGIEQYF. CDR3 sequence (DNA): TGTGCCAGCAGCTTATTCTTAGGGACAGGGATCGAGCAGTACTTC.

The gene calls are TRBV18 and TRBJ1-6, with 7 nucleotides matching TRBD1. The J segment lost 5 bases and the V segment lost 5 bases, leaving 6 bases of the junction unmatched. Looked up from germline, CDR1 is KGHSH and CDR2 is LQKENI. CDR3 length: 15 residues. The CDR3 DNA reads TGTGCCAGCTCAATGGGACAGTTAAATAATTCACCCCTCCACTTT. Protein: CASSMGQLNNSPLHF.

The V gene is TRBV3-1 (or the pseudogene TRBV3-2), the J gene TRBJ2-4; TRBD1 is a possible D gene (6 bases). The CDR3 contains 16 residues. Germline CDR1 is LGHDT and CDR2 is YNNKEL (reference sequence). With 3 bases removed from V and 0 bases from J, the gap between germline ends came to 12 bases. The CDR3 nucleotides are TGTGCCAGCAGCCATCGGACAGATACAGCCAAAAACATTCAGTACTTC. Its protein is CASSHRTDTAKNIQYF.

The V gene is TRBV18, the J gene TRBJ1-2, with 9 bases that match TRBD1. This CDR3 is 14 amino acids long. With V trimmed by 1 base and J by 6 bases, 3 bases remained unmatched. Germline V CDR1 and CDR2: KGHSH, LQKENI. Here the CDR3 DNA reads TGTGCCAGCTCACCACGGGGACAGGGTGATGGCTACACCTTC. The encoded protein is CASSPRGQGDGYTF.

The chain is built from TRBV9 and TRBJ1-1; no clear D. The CDR3 contains 12 residues. Germline CDR1 is SGDLS and CDR2 is YYNGEE. V was trimmed by 3 bases and J by 6 bases, leaving 9 bases between them. In nucleotides, the CDR3 is TGTGCCAGCAGCGGGACTGGGCCTGAAGCTTTCTTT. Translation gives CASSGTGPEAFF.

The genes are TRBV4-1 and TRBJ1-2; D is undetermined. The CDR3 has 15 residues. In germline, CDR1 is MGHRA, CDR2 YSYEKL. Trimming left V 2 bases short and J 8 bases short, with 18 bases between. CDR3 DNA sequence: TGCGCCAGCAGCCAACGGAACGGTGACGTGAGGGGCTACACCTTC. Its protein product is CASSQRNGDVRGYTF.

The V and J genes are TRBV7-2 and TRBJ1-2, with 8 bases that match TRBD1. V dropped 5 bases and J dropped 7; count of bases not matched to a gene: 6. CDR1 and CDR2 from the germline V gene are SGHTA and FQGNSA. The CDR3 is 13 amino acids. The CDR3 region is CASSQTTGGGYTF. The CDR3 coding sequence is TGTGCCAGCAGCCAAACTACAGGGGGTGGCTACACCTTC.